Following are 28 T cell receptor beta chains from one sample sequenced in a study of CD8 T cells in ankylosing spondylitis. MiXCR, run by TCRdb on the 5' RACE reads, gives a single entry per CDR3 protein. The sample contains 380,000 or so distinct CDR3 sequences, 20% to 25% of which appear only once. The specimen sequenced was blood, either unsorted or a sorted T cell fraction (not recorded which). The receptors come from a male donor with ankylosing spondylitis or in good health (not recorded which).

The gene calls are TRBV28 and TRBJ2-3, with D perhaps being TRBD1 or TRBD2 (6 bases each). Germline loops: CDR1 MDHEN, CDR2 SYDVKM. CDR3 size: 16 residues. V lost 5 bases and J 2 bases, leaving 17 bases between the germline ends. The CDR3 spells CASSMDARGPTDTQYF. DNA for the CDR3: TGTGCCAGCAGTATGGACGCACGGGGGCCCACAGATACGCAGTATTTT.

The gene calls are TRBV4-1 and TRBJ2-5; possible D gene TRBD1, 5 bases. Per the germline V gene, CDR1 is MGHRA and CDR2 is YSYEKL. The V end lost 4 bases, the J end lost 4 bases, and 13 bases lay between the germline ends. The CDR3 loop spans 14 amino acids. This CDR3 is CASSPRVLGETQYF. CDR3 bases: TGCGCCAGCAGCCCCAGGGTATTAGGAGAGACCCAGTACTTC.

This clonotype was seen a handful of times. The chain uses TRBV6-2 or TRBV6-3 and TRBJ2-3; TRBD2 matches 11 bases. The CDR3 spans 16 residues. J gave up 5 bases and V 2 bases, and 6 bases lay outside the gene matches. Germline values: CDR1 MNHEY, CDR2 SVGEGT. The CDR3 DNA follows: TGTGCCAGCAGTTACCCCACTAGCGGGGGAGTAGATACGCAGTATTTT. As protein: CASSYPTSGGVDTQYF.

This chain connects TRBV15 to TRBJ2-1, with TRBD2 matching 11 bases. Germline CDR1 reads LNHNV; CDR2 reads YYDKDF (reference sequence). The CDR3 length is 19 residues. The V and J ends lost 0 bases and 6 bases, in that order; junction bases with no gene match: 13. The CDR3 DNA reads TGTGCCACCAGCAGAGATGAAGAGAGACTAGCGGGGATCCCCAATGAGCAGTTCTTC. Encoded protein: CATSRDEERLAGIPNEQFF.

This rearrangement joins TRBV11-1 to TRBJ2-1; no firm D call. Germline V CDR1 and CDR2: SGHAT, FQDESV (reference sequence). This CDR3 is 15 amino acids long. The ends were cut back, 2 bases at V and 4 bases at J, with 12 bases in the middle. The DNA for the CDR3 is TGTGCCAGCAGCTTATTGAGAAGTCGATACAATGAGCAGTTCTTC. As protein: CASSLLRSRYNEQFF.

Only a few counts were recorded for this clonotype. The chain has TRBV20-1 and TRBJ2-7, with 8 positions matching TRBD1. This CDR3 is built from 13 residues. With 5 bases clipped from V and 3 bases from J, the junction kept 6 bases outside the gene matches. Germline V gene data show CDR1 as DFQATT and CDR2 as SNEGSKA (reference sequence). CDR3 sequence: CSARRGPSYEQYF. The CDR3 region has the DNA TGCAGTGCTCGCAGGGGGCCGAGCTACGAGCAGTACTTC.

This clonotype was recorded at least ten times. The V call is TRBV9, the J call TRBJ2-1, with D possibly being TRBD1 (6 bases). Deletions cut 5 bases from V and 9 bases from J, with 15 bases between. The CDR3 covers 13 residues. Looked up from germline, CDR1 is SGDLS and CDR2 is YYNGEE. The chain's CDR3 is CASSFAGVGEQFF. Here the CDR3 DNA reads TGTGCCAGCAGTTTTGCAGGGGTCGGTGAGCAGTTCTTC. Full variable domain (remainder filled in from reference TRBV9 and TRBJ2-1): DSGVTQTPKHLITATGQRVTLRCSPRSGDLSVYWYQQSLDQGLQFLIQYYNGEERAKGNILERFSAQQFPDLHSELNLSSLELGDSALYFCASSFAGVGEQFFGPGTRLTVL.

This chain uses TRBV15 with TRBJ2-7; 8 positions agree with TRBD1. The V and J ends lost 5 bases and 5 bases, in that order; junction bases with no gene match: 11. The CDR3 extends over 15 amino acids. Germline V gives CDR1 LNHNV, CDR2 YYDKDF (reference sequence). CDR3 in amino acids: CATSAPRDRSDEQYF. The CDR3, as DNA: TGTGCCACCAGCGCACCCCGGGACAGGTCCGACGAGCAGTACTTC.

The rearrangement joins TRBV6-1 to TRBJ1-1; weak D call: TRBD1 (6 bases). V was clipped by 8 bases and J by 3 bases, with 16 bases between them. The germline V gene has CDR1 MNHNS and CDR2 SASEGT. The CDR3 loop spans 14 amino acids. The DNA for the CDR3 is TGTGCCAGCTTGGGGGGCGTCTGGGACACTGAAGCTTTCTTT. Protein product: CASLGGVWDTEAFF.

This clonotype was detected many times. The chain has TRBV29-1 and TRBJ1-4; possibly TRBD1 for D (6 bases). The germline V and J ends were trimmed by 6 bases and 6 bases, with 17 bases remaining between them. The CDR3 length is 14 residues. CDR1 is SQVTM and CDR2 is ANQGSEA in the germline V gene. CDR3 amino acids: CSVKPGGGHEKLFF. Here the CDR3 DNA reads TGCAGCGTCAAACCGGGAGGGGGTCATGAAAAACTGTTTTTT.

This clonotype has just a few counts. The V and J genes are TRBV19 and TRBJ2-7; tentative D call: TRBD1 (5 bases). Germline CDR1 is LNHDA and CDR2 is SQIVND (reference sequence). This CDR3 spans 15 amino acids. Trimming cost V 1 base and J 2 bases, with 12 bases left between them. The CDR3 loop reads CASSIAPTATYEQYF. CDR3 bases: TGTGCCAGTAGTATAGCCCCGACAGCGACCTACGAGCAGTACTTC. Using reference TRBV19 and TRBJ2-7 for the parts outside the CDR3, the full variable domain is DGGITQSPKYLFRKEGQNVTLSCEQNLNHDAMYWYRQDPGQGLRLIYYSQIVNDFQKGDIAEGYSVSREKKESFPLTVTSAQKNPTAFYLCASSIAPTATYEQYFGPGTRLTVT.

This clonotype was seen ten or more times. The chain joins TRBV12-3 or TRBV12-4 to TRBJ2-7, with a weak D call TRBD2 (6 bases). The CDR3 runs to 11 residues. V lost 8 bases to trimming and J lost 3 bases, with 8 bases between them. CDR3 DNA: TGTGCCAGCCGGGACTTCTACGAGCAGTACTTC. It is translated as CASRDFYEQYF.

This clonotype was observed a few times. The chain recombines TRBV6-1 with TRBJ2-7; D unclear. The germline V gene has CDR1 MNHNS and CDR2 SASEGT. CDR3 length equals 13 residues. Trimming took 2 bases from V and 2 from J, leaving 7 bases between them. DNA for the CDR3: TGTGCCAGCAGTGAAAGGTCTCCCTACGAGCAGTACTTC. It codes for CASSERSPYEQYF.

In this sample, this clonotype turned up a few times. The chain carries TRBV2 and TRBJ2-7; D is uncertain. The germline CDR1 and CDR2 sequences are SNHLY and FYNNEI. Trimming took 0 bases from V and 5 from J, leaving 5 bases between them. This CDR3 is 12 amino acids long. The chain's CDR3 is CASSEAPDEQYF. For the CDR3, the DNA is TGTGCCAGCAGTGAAGCGCCGGACGAGCAGTACTTC.

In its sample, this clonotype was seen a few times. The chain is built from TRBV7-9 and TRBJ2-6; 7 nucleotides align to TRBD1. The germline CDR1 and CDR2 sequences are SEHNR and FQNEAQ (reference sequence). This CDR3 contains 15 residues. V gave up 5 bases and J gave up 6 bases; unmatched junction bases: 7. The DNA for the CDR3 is TGTGCCAGCAGCCCAAAGGGGACAGTGGCCAACGTCCTGACTTTC. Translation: CASSPKGTVANVLTF.

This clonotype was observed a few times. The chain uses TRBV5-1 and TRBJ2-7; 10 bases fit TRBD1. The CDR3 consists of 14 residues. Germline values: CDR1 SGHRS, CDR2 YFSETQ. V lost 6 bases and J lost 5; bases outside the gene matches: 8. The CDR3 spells CASTPGTGAHEQYF. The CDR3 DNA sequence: TGCGCCAGCACCCCCGGGACAGGGGCCCACGAGCAGTACTTC.

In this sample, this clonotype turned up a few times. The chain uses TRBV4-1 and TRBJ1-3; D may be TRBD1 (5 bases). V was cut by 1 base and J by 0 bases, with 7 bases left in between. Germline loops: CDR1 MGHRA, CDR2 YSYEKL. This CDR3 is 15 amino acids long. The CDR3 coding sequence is TGCGCCAGCAGCCAAGTTACAGGCTCTGGAAACACCATATATTTT. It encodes CASSQVTGSGNTIYF.

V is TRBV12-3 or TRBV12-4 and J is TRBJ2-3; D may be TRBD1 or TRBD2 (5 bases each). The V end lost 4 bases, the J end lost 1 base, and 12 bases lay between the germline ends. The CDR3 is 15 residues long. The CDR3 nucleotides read TGTGCCAGCAGTTCAGTCATGGGGGGCACAGATACGCAGTATTTT. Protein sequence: CASSSVMGGTDTQYF.

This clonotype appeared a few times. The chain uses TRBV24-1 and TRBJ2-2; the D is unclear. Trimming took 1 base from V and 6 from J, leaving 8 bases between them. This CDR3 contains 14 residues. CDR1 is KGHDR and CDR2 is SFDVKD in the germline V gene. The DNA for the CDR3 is TGTGCCACCAGTGATTTAAGGGATTCCGGGGAGCTGTTTTTT. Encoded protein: CATSDLRDSGELFF.

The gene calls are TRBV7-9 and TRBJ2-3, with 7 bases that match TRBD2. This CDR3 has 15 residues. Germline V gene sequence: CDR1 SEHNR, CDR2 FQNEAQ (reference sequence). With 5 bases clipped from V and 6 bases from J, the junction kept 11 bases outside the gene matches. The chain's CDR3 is CASSETTSAPDTQYF. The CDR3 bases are TGTGCCAGCAGCGAAACTACTAGCGCCCCGGATACGCAGTATTTT.

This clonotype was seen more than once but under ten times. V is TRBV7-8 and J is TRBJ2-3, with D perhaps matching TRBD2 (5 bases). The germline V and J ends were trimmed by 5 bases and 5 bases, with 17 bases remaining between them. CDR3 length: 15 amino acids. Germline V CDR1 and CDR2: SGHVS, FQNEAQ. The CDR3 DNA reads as TGTGCCAGCAGCCCGATCTCGGGATGGGGAGATACGCAGTATTTT. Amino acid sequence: CASSPISGWGDTQYF.

CDR3 sequence reads: CASSPVAGQGNTGELFF. Here the CDR3 DNA reads TGTGCCAGCAGCCCCGTGGCGGGACAGGGGAACACCGGGGAGCTGTTTTTT. The chain links TRBV12-3 or TRBV12-4 to TRBJ2-2; 9 bases match TRBD1. CDR3 length equals 17 residues. The V segment lost 6 bases and the J segment 1 base; nucleotides outside the gene matches: 9.

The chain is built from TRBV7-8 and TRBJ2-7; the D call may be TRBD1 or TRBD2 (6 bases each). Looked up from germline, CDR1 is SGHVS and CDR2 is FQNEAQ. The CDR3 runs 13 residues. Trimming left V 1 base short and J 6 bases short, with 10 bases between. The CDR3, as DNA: TGTGCCAGCAGCTTAGTCGAGGGGGGCGAGCAGTACTTC. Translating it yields CASSLVEGGEQYF.

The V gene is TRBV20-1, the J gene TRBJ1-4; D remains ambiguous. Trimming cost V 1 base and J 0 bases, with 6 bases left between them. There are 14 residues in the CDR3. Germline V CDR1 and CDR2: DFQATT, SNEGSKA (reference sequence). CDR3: CSARAVATNEKLFF. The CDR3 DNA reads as TGCAGTGCTAGAGCGGTAGCAACTAATGAAAAACTGTTTTTT.

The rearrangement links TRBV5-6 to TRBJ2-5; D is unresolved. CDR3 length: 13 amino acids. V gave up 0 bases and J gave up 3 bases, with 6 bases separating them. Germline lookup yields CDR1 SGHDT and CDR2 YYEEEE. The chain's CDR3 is CASSLETEETQYF. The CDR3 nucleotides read TGTGCCAGCAGCTTGGAAACAGAAGAGACCCAGTACTTC.

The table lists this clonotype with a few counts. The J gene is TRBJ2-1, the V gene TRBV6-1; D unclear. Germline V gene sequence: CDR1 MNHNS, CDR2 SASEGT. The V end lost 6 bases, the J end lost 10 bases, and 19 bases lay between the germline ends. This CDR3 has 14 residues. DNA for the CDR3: TGTGCCAGCAGAAAGGGCGAGTATTCGGTCGAGCAGTTCTTC. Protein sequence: CASRKGEYSVEQFF.

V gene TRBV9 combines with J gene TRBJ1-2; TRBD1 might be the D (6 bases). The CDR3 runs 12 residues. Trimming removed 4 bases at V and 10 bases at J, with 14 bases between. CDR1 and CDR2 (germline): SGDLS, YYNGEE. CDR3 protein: CASSLNGGTYTF. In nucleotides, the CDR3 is TGTGCCAGCAGCTTAAATGGGGGCACCTACACCTTC.

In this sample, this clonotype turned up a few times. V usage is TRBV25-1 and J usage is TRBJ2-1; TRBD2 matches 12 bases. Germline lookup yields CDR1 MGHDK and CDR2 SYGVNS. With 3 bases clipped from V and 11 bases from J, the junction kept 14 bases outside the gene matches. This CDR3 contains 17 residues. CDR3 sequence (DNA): TGTGCCAGCAGTGACCCCCCACTAGCGGGGGGCGATAATCAGCAGTTCTTC. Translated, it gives CASSDPPLAGGDNQQFF.